Below, 20 T cell receptor beta chains from the same sample are listed, as sequenced in a study of control samples from healthy donors and cancer patients. The assay was immunoSEQ multiplex PCR, and TCRdb's table has in-frame clones only and misses some. The sample consists of 70,000 to 75,000 clones, about 95% of them appearing once. The sequencing input was blood. The source is a woman aged 25-40 years in good health.

The chain recombines TRBV7-2 with TRBJ1-6; D might be TRBD1 (5 bases). The CDR3 length is 14 residues. From germline, CDR1 is SGHTA and CDR2 FQGNSA. With 5 bases removed from V and 7 bases from J, the gap between germline ends came to 12 bases. CDR3 bases: TGTGCCAGCAGCCGGGACTTCGGGAATTCACCCCTCCACTTT. Protein product: CASSRDFGNSPLHF.

V gene TRBV10-1 combines with J gene TRBJ2-1; D remains ambiguous. Germline V gene sequence: CDR1 WNHNN, CDR2 SYGVQD (reference sequence). The CDR3 runs 12 residues. The V and J ends lost 4 bases and 7 bases respectively, with 8 bases between them. The CDR3 is CASSGTWNEQFF. Written as DNA, the CDR3 is TGCGCCAGCAGTGGCACGTGGAATGAGCAGTTCTTC.

This clone was observed a single time. This chain uses TRBV11-2 with TRBJ2-1, with D perhaps being TRBD1 or TRBD2 (5 bases each). Trimming pared 11 bases from V and 10 bases from J, leaving 18 bases between. The V gene's germline CDR1 is SGHAT and CDR2 FQNNGV. The CDR3 consists of 12 residues. CDR3 protein: CAASMTGREQFF. Written as DNA, the CDR3 is TGTGCCGCGTCCATGACGGGGCGCGAGCAGTTCTTC. Full variable domain (remainder filled in from reference TRBV11-2 and TRBJ2-1): EAGVAQSPRYKIIEKRQSVAFWCNPISGHATLYWYQQILGQGPKLLIQFQNNGVVDDSQLPKDRFSAERLKGVDSTLKIQPAKLEDSAVYLCAASMTGREQFFGPGTRLTVL.

The chain combines TRBV30 with TRBJ1-1; D unresolved. Trimming removed 1 base from V and 2 bases from J, with 8 bases in between. This CDR3 region has 13 residues. Germline V gene data show CDR1 as GTSNPN and CDR2 as SVGIG (reference sequence). Here the CDR3 DNA reads TGTGCCTGGAGTGGGGCAAGAAACACTGAAGCTTTCTTT. It specifies CAWSGARNTEAFF.

V is TRBV27 and J is TRBJ2-3; 9 bases line up with TRBD2. V lost 6 bases and J lost 0; bases outside the gene matches: 10. Per the germline V gene, CDR1 is MNHEY and CDR2 is SMNVEV (reference sequence). CDR3 length: 17 residues. CDR3 nucleotide sequence: TGTGCCAGCAGCTCCATGCTAGCGGGGCCTAGCACAGATACGCAGTATTTT. Translating it yields CASSSMLAGPSTDTQYF.

The V and J genes are TRBV15 and TRBJ2-7, with D tentatively TRBD1 or TRBD2 (5 bases each). The CDR3 is 15 amino acids. V gave up 0 bases and J gave up 0 bases, with 9 bases separating them. CDR1 and CDR2 (germline): LNHNV, YYDKDF (reference sequence). The CDR3 reads CATSRERGDSYEQYF. For the CDR3, the DNA is TGTGCCACCAGCAGAGAAAGAGGGGACTCCTACGAGCAGTACTTC.

The V and J genes are TRBV19 and TRBJ1-2, with TRBD1 identical over 9 bases. Germline trimming cut 4 bases from V and 2 bases from J; bases unmatched to any gene: 2. The CDR3 sequence is 14 residues long. CDR1 is LNHDA, CDR2 SQIVND, per germline (reference sequence). In nucleotides, the CDR3 is TGTGCCAGTAGTACCGGGACAGGGAACTATGGCTACACCTTC. Encoded protein: CASSTGTGNYGYTF. Drawing the rest from reference TRBV19 and TRBJ1-2, the complete variable domain is DGGITQSPKYLFRKEGQNVTLSCEQNLNHDAMYWYRQDPGQGLRLIYYSQIVNDFQKGDIAEGYSVSREKKESFPLTVTSAQKNPTAFYLCASSTGTGNYGYTFGSGTRLTVV.

The rearrangement joins TRBV29-1 to TRBJ2-1; 10 bases line up with TRBD2. This CDR3 is built from 15 residues. J lost 9 bases, V lost 3 bases, and 11 bases had no gene match. Germline V gene data show CDR1 as SQVTM and CDR2 as ANQGSEA. CDR3 in amino acids: CSVDSLAGFLGEQFF. The CDR3 bases are TGCAGCGTTGACTCACTAGCGGGGTTTTTGGGTGAGCAGTTCTTC.

The chain is built from TRBV5-1 and TRBJ1-2; a weak D match, TRBD1 (5 bases). Germline V lookup: CDR1 SGHRS, CDR2 YFSETQ. The CDR3 extends over 14 amino acids. The V end lost 7 bases, the J end lost 8 bases, and 21 bases lay between the germline ends. The CDR3 nucleotides are TGCGCCAGCTCGGACGGGACCCCGGTCGGGGGCTACACCTTC. Protein: CASSDGTPVGGYTF.

The chain combines TRBV5-8 with TRBJ1-5; D gene ambiguous. V was cut by 2 bases and J by 6 bases, with 6 bases left in between. CDR1 is SGHTS and CDR2 is YDEGEE in the germline V gene. The CDR3 is 12 amino acids. CDR3 sequence reads: CASSFMGQPQHF. DNA for the CDR3: TGTGCCAGCAGCTTTATGGGTCAGCCCCAGCATTTT.

The chain employs TRBV19 and TRBJ1-3, with D uncertain. V lost 7 bases and J lost 3, with 13 bases in between. CDR1 and CDR2 (germline): LNHDA, SQIVND (reference sequence). The CDR3 runs 14 residues. The CDR3 here is CASTPGPVGNTIYF. The CDR3 nucleotides read TGTGCCAGTACCCCCGGCCCAGTTGGAAACACCATATATTTT.

In this sample, this clone turned up a few times. V is TRBV5-6 and J is TRBJ1-1; D gene ambiguous. The germline gives CDR1 SGHDT, CDR2 YYEEEE. The CDR3 is 14 residues long. With 4 bases removed from V and 1 base from J, the gap between germline ends came to 11 bases. DNA of the CDR3: TGTGCCAGCAGCCCCACCTTACCGAACACTGAAGCTTTCTTT. It is translated as CASSPTLPNTEAFF.

A single count supports this clone. V is TRBV11-2 and J is TRBJ2-7, with no clear D. This CDR3 comprises 11 residues. The V and J ends lost 4 bases and 3 bases respectively, with 4 bases between them. In germline, CDR1 is SGHAT, CDR2 FQNNGV. The CDR3 coding sequence is TGTGCCAGCAGCTGGGGCTACGAGCAGTACGTC. Amino acid sequence: CASSWGYEQYV.

The chain links TRBV28 to TRBJ2-1, with 13 bases matching TRBD2. Germline V gives CDR1 MDHEN, CDR2 SYDVKM. V was pared by 9 bases and J by 6 bases, with 5 bases of the junction left unmatched. The length of the CDR3 is 14 residues. The CDR3 is CASILAGGINEQFF. In nucleotides, the CDR3 is TGTGCCAGTATACTAGCGGGGGGGATCAATGAGCAGTTCTTC.

The chain uses TRBV3-1 (or the pseudogene TRBV3-2) and TRBJ2-5; 8 nucleotides align to TRBD1. V was clipped by 2 bases and J by 5 bases; unmatched bases: 7. The CDR3 consists of 15 residues. The germline V gene encodes CDR1 LGHDT and CDR2 YNNKEL (reference sequence). The CDR3, as DNA: TGTGCCAGCAGCCAATTGGACAGGGTTCATGAGACCCAGTACTTC. Protein sequence: CASSQLDRVHETQYF.

About this clone itself: Its ends do not fully match the called genes, so a read error is possible. The chain couples TRBV10-1 to TRBJ1-2; 7 nucleotides match TRBD1. The CDR3 extends over 13 amino acids. Germline CDR1 WNHNN, CDR2 SYGVQD (reference sequence). The CDR3 region is CASCEGQRLGYTF. As DNA, the CDR3 is TGCGCCAGCTGTGAGGGACAGAGACTTGGCTACACCTTC.

The V call is TRBV6-6, the J call TRBJ1-5; D is unresolved. CDR1 is MNHNY, CDR2 SVGAGI, per germline (reference sequence). The germline V and J ends were trimmed by 5 bases and 3 bases, with 8 bases remaining between them. CDR3 length: 13 amino acids. CDR3 coding DNA: TGTGCCAGCAGTAACATGATCAATCAGCCCCAGCATTTT. Translating it yields CASSNMINQPQHF.

This chain joins TRBV4-1 and TRBJ2-4, with 10 bases that match TRBD1. With 2 bases clipped from V and 5 bases from J, the junction kept 9 bases outside the gene matches. There are 17 residues in the CDR3. Germline CDR1 and CDR2: MGHRA and YSYEKL. The CDR3 is CASSQMDRGSLENIQYF. CDR3 DNA: TGCGCCAGCAGCCAAATGGACAGGGGGTCCTTGGAAAACATTCAGTACTTC.

The V call is TRBV30, the J call TRBJ1-1; D remains ambiguous. Per the germline V gene, CDR1 is GTSNPN and CDR2 is SVGIG (reference sequence). This CDR3 region has 13 residues. Deletions cut 3 bases from V and 0 bases from J, with 8 bases between. The CDR3 sequence: CAWRSSLNTEAFF. DNA of the CDR3: TGTGCCTGGAGGTCATCTCTGAACACTGAAGCTTTCTTT. The full variable domain, its missing parts supplied by reference TRBV30 and TRBJ1-1, is SQTIHQWPATLVQPVGSPLSLECTVEGTSNPNLYWYRQAAGRGLQLLFYSVGIGQISSEVPQNLSASRPQDRQFILSSKKLLLSDSGFYLCAWRSSLNTEAFFGQGTRLTVV.

The chain couples TRBV7-9 to TRBJ2-1; 11 positions agree with TRBD2. The CDR3 totals 17 residues. Germline CDR1 SEHNR, CDR2 FQNEAQ (reference sequence). Trimming at V came to 4 bases and at J to 1 base, leaving 6 bases not matched to a gene. The CDR3 loop reads CASSSSSGGRSYNEQFF. The CDR3 DNA reads TGTGCCAGCAGCTCGTCTAGCGGGGGGAGGTCCTACAATGAGCAGTTCTTC.